This T cell receptor (beta chain) was retrieved from a study of blood T cells in healthy people across ages. Study results and limitations: Compared with aged donors, long-lived donors showed fewer expanded clones, suggesting selection. Possibly confounding the expanded clonotype changes was the fact that donor CMV status was unknown.

Primers used in a second PCR of about 7 to 11 cycles were a sample-barcoded 5' primer and a J-beta primer mix. All cDNA molecules were each tagged by a template-switch adaptor with 12 random nucleotides. TCRdb analysed the 5' RACE reads with MiXCR anew, one entry per CDR3 protein. The sample yields 650,000 to 1,000,000 distinct CDR3 sequences, around 34% seen once. This clonotype was recorded a few times. Its antigen remains unidentified. This CDR3 has 16 amino acids. The ends were cut back, 2 bases at V and 6 bases at J, with 19 bases in the middle. The TCR sequence derives from a man aged 18 to 29 in good health. The sample consisted of blood. This sequence joins TRBV12-3 or TRBV12-4 and TRBJ1-2, with D possibly matching TRBD1 (6 bases). The CDR3 is CASSLKGRQDFDGYTF. The CDR3 coding sequence is TGTGCCAGCAGTTTAAAGGGGCGACAGGACTTTGATGGCTACACCTTC.